Listed below are T cell receptor beta chains from one sample, sequenced in a study of blood T cell repertoires in COVID-19. TCRdb's table, derived via immunoSEQ multiplex PCR, lists solely in-frame clones and lacks some. The profile shows around 300,000 clones, roughly 85% of them singletons. Sequencing used peripheral blood. Receptor source: a woman aged 70-85 years with acute or convalescent COVID-19. Both conserved end residues are part of each CDR3. The order of the fields is V gene, J gene, clone size, D gene, CDR3 length, CDR3 DNA, CDR3 protein. D genes are given only for firm matches. The listing skips clone size in some rows; elsewhere it reads once, few, many or a size class.

v_call: TRBV19; j_call: TRBJ2-5; clone_size: .; d_call: TRBD2; cdr3_length: 16; cdr3_nt: TGTGCTTCGGGCACTAGCGGGGGCCCAAGACCAGAGACCCAGTACTTC; cdr3_aa: CASGTSGGPRPETQYF
v_call: TRBV2; j_call: TRBJ1-3; clone_size: .; d_call: .; cdr3_length: 17; cdr3_nt: TGTGCCAGCAGTTTACAGGACCCCTTCTACTCTGGAAACACCATATATTTT; cdr3_aa: CASSLQDPFYSGNTIYF
v_call: TRBV11-2; j_call: TRBJ2-5; clone_size: .; d_call: .; cdr3_length: 16; cdr3_nt: TGTGCCAGCAGCCACACCAGATGGGGGCCGGGGGAGACCCAGTACTTC; cdr3_aa: CASSHTRWGPGETQYF
v_call: TRBV19; j_call: TRBJ1-5; clone_size: .; d_call: .; cdr3_length: 15; cdr3_nt: TGTGCCAGTAGTATAGGCGGGAGGGGTCATCAGCCCCAGCATTTT; cdr3_aa: CASSIGGRGHQPQHF
v_call: TRBV10-1; j_call: TRBJ1-1; clone_size: few; d_call: .; cdr3_length: 14; cdr3_nt: TGCGCCAGCAGTGAGACGCCCGACTCCACTGAAGCTTTCTTT; cdr3_aa: CASSETPDSTEAFF
v_call: TRBV3-1/TRBV3-2; j_call: TRBJ1-2; clone_size: .; d_call: .; cdr3_length: 12; cdr3_nt: TGTGCCAGCAGCCTTACAGGGCAGGGCTACACCTTC; cdr3_aa: CASSLTGQGYTF
v_call: TRBV4-1; j_call: TRBJ2-3; clone_size: .; d_call: TRBD2; cdr3_length: 16; cdr3_nt: TGCGCCAGCAGCCAAGGACGGGGGGGTACCTACGATACGCAGTATTTT; cdr3_aa: CASSQGRGGTYDTQYF
v_call: TRBV14; j_call: TRBJ1-2; clone_size: once; d_call: .; cdr3_length: 13; cdr3_nt: TGTGCCAGCAGCCTCGACAGAAACTATGGCTACACCTTC; cdr3_aa: CASSLDRNYGYTF
v_call: TRBV2; j_call: TRBJ2-2; clone_size: .; d_call: TRBD1; cdr3_length: 15; cdr3_nt: TGTGCCAGCAGTGCCGGGACAGGGAACACCGGGGAGCTGTTTTTT; cdr3_aa: CASSAGTGNTGELFF
v_call: TRBV19; j_call: TRBJ1-2; clone_size: .; d_call: .; cdr3_length: 15; cdr3_nt: TGTGCCAGTAAAGAAGGAAGGGGGTTAAACTATGGCTACACCTTC; cdr3_aa: CASKEGRGLNYGYTF
v_call: TRBV7-6; j_call: TRBJ1-1; clone_size: .; d_call: TRBD1; cdr3_length: 14; cdr3_nt: TGTGCCAGCAGCTCCCAAGACAGGGCCACTGAAGCTTTCTTT; cdr3_aa: CASSSQDRATEAFF
v_call: TRBV23-1; j_call: TRBJ1-5; clone_size: .; d_call: .; cdr3_length: 16; cdr3_nt: TGCGCCAGCAGTCAATCCCCTTACAGGGTGGGTCAGCCCCAGCATTTT; cdr3_aa: CASSQSPYRVGQPQHF
v_call: TRBV18; j_call: TRBJ1-5; clone_size: .; d_call: .; cdr3_length: 13; cdr3_nt: TGTGCCAGCTGTTCCCGGGAGGATCAGCCCCAGCATTTT; cdr3_aa: CASCSREDQPQHF
v_call: TRBV18; j_call: TRBJ2-7; clone_size: .; d_call: .; cdr3_length: 13; cdr3_nt: TGTGCCAGCTCACCACCCGCGGTACCCGAGCAGTACTTC; cdr3_aa: CASSPPAVPEQYF
v_call: TRBV27; j_call: TRBJ1-5; clone_size: .; d_call: .; cdr3_length: 15; cdr3_nt: TGTGCCAGCAGTTCATGGCAGGGTCGAAATCAGCCCCAGCATTTT; cdr3_aa: CASSSWQGRNQPQHF
v_call: TRBV2; j_call: TRBJ1-4; clone_size: .; d_call: .; cdr3_length: 15; cdr3_nt: TGTGCCAGCAGTCCTGGAGGGGGGGGCAATGAAAAACTGTTTTTT; cdr3_aa: CASSPGGGGNEKLFF
v_call: TRBV12-5; j_call: TRBJ1-1; clone_size: .; d_call: TRBD1; cdr3_length: 14; cdr3_nt: TGTGCTAGTGGTTTGGTAGCAGGGGGCACTGAAGCTTTCTTT; cdr3_aa: CASGLVAGGTEAFF